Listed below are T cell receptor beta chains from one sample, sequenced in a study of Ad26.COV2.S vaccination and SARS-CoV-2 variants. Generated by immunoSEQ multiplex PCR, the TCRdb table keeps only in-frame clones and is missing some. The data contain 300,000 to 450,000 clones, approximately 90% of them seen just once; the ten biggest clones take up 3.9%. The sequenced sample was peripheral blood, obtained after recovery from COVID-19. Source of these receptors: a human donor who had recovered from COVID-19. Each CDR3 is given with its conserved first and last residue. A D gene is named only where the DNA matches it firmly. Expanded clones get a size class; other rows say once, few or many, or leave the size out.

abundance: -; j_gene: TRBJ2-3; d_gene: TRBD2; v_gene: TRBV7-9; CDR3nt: TGTGCCAGCAGCGCAGGACTAGCCCCAGATACGCAGTATTTT; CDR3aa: CASSAGLAPDTQYF
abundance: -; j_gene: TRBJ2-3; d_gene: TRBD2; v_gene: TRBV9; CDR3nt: TGTGCCAGCAGCCCAGGGACTAGCGGGGGGGCCAGGGATACGCAGTATTTT; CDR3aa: CASSPGTSGGARDTQYF
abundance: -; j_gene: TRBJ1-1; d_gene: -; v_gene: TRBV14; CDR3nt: TGTGCCAGCAGCCAAGGTCCGGGGGCGGCTGAAGCTTTCTTT; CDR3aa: CASSQGPGAAEAFF
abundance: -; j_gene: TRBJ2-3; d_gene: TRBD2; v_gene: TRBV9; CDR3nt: TGTGCCAGCAGCGTAGCTAGCGGGGGGGCGGTAGATACGCAGTATTTT; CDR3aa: CASSVASGGAVDTQYF
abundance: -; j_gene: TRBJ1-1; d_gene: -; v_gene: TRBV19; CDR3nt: TGTGCAACGACCCCGCGGGTGAACACTGAAGCTTTCTTT; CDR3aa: CATTPRVNTEAFF
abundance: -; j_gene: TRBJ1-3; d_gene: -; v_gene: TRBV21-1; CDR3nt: TGTGCCAGCAGCATTGGAAACACCATATATTTT; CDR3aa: CASSIGNTIYF
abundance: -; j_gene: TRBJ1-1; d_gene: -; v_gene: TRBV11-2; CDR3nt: TGTGCCAGCAGCCCCAGGGTCGGGACTGAAGCTTTCTTT; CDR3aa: CASSPRVGTEAFF
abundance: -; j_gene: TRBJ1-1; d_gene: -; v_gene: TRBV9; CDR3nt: TGTGCCAGCAGCGCCGATGCTCGCGGGGCGAACACTGAAGCTTTCTTT; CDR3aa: CASSADARGANTEAFF
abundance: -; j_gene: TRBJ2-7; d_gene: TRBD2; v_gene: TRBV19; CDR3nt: TGTGCCAGTAGTCCCTGGAGCGGGGCCGCCTACGAGCAGTACTTC; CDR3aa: CASSPWSGAAYEQYF
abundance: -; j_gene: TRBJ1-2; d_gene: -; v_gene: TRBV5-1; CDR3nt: TGCGCCAGCAGCTTTACAGGGTATGGCTACACCTTC; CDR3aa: CASSFTGYGYTF
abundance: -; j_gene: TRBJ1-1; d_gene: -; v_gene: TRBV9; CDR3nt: TGTGCCAGCAGCTCCAGACTGGCCACTGAAGCTTTCTTT; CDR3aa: CASSSRLATEAFF
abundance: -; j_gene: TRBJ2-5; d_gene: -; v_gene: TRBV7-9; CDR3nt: TGTGCCAGCAGCTTAGACGCGGGTTTACAAGAGACCCAGTACTTC; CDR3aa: CASSLDAGLQETQYF
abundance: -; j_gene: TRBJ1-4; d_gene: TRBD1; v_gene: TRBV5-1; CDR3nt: TGCGCCAGCAGCCCGAGGACAGGGGAGGAAAAACTGTTTTTT; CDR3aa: CASSPRTGEEKLFF
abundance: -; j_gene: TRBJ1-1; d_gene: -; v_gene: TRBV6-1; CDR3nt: TGTGCCAGCAGTGAAATTGGTGGCACTGAAGCTTTCTTT; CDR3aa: CASSEIGGTEAFF
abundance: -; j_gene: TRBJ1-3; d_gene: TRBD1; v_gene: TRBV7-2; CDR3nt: TGTGCCAGCAGCCTGACAGGGGCTCTTTCTGGAAACACCATATATTTT; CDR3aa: CASSLTGALSGNTIYF
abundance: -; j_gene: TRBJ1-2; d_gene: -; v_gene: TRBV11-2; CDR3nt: TGTGCCAGCAGCCCAGGGGTAGAGAGTGCCTATGGCTACACCTTC; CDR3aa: CASSPGVESAYGYTF
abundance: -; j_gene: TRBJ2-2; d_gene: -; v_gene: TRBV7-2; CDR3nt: TGTGCCAGCAGCTTAGTAGCGAACACCGGGGAGCTGTTTTTT; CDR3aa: CASSLVANTGELFF
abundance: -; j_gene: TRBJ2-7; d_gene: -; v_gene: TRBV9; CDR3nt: TGTGCCAGCAGCGTAGAACAGGGCACCTACGAGCAGTACTTC; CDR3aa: CASSVEQGTYEQYF
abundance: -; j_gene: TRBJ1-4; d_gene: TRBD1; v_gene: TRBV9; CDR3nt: TGTGCCAGCAGCGAGGGGGACAGGGCGTACGAAAAACTGTTTTTT; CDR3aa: CASSEGDRAYEKLFF
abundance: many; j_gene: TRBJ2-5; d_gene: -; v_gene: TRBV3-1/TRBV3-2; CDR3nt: TGTGCCAGCAGCCTAGCCTTGGTGAGGTCCCAGTACTTC; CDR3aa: CASSLALVRSQYF
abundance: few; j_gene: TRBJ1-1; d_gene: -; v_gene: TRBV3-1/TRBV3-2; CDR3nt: TGTGCCAGCAGCCAAGCATATCCAAACCGAGCTTTCTTT; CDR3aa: CASSQAYPNRAFF
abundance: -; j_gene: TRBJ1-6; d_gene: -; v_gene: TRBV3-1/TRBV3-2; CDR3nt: TGTGCCAGCAGCCATATAAGCGGGCGGGGGGCACCCCTCCACTTT; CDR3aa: CASSHISGRGAPLHF
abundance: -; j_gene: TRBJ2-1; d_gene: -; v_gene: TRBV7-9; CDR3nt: TGTGCCAGCAGCCCACAGGGAACGGCCTACAATGAGCAGTTCTTC; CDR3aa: CASSPQGTAYNEQFF
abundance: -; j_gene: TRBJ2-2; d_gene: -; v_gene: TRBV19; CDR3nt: TGTGCCAGTCTCCCATCAGACTTTCTCGTCACCGGGGAGCTGTTTTTT; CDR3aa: CASLPSDFLVTGELFF
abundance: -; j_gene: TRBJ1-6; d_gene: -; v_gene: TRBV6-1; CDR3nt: TGTGCCAGCAGTGAAGGTGTGGGGAGAGGCTCACCCCTCCACTTT; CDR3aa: CASSEGVGRGSPLHF
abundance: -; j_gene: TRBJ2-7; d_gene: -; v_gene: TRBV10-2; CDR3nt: TGCGCCAGCGGGGGGGAAGGGACAGAAACTTCCTACGAGCAGTACTTC; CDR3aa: CASGGEGTETSYEQYF
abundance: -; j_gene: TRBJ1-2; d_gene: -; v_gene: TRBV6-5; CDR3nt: TGTGCCAGCAGCCCGGGGGTGGCCAACTATGGCTACACCTTC; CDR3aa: CASSPGVANYGYTF
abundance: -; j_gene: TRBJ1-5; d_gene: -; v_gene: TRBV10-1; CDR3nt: TGCGCCAGCAGTGAAACAAATCAGCCCCAGCATTTT; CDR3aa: CASSETNQPQHF
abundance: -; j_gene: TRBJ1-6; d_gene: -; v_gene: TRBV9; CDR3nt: TGTGCCAGCAGCGTTGGACAGTATAATTCACCCCTCCACTTT; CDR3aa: CASSVGQYNSPLHF
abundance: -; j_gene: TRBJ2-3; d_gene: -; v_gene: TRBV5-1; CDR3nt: TGCGCCAGCAGCTTGGATTGGAGCACAGATACGCAGTATTTT; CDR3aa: CASSLDWSTDTQYF
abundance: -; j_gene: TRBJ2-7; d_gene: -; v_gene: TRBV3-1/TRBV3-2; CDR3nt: TGTGCCACAGATAAAGGGGACGCGGAGCAGTACTTC; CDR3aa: CATDKGDAEQYF
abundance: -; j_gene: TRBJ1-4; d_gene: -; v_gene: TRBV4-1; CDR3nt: TGCGCCAGCAGTTACGGACAGCCGGTCCATGAAAAACTGTTTTTT; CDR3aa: CASSYGQPVHEKLFF
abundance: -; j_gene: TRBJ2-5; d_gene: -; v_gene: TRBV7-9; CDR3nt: TGTGCCAGCAGCTTCTTATTAGGAGGCATTAGGGAGACCCAGTACTTC; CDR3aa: CASSFLLGGIRETQYF
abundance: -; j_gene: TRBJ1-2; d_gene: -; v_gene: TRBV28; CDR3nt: TGTGCCAGCAACTTCGGGGGTCCGGTTGGTGGCTACACCTTC; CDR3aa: CASNFGGPVGGYTF
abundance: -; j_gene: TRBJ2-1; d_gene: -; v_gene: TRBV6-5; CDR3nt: TGTGCCAGCAGTTACTCGTTTGGGTACAATGAGCAGTTCTTC; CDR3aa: CASSYSFGYNEQFF
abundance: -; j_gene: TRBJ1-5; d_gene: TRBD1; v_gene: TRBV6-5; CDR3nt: TGTGCCAGCAGTTCTAGACAGGGGCTCAATCAGCCCCAGCATTTT; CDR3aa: CASSSRQGLNQPQHF
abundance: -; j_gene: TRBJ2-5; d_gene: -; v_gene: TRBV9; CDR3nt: TGTGCCAGCAGCGACGGGATGTTAAAGACCCAGTACTTC; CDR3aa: CASSDGMLKTQYF
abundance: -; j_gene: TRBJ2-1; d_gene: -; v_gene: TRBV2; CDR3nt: TGTGCCAGATCGGAGGGGGCCGATGAGCAGTTCTTC; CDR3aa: CARSEGADEQFF
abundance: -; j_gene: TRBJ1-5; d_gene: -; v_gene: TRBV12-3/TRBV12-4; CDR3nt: TGTGCCAGCAGTGAAATCGTAGGCCAGCCCCAGCATTTT; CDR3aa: CASSEIVGQPQHF
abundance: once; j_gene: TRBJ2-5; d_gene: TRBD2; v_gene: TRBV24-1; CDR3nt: TGTGCCACCAGTGATTTGATAGCGGGGCGGGAGACCCAGTACTTC; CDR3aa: CATSDLIAGRETQYF
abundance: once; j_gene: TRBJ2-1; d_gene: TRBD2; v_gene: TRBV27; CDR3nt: TGTGCCAGCAGTTTAGCTAGCGGGGTTAATGAGCAGTTCTTC; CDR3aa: CASSLASGVNEQFF
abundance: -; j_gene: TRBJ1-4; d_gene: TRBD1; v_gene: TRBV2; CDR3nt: TGTGCCAGCGGAGGGGGCCGAGATGAAAAACTGTTTTTT; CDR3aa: CASGGGRDEKLFF
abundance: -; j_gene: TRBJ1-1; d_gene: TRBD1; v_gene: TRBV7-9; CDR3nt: TGTGCCAGCAGCAGACGACAGGGGGCGAACACTGAAGCTTTCTTT; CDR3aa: CASSRRQGANTEAFF
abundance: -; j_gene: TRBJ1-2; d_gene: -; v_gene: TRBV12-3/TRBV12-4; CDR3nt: TGTGCCAGCAGTTTGGATCACTATGGCTACACCTTC; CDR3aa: CASSLDHYGYTF
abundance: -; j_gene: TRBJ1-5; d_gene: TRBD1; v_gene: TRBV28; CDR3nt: TGTGCCAGCAGTTTTTCCGACAGGGAGCTTCAGCCCCAGCATTTT; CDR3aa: CASSFSDRELQPQHF
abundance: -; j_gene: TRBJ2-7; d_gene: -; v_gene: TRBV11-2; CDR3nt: TGTGCCAGCAGCTTATACCAGGACTCCTACGAGCAGTACTTC; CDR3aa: CASSLYQDSYEQYF
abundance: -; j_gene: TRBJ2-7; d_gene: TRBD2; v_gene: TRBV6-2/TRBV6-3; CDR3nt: TGTGCCACCAGCGGGGCTTACGAGCAGTACTTC; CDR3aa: CATSGAYEQYF
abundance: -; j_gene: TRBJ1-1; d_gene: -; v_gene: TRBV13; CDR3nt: TGTGCCAGCAGCTTATCGGCCCGCAACACTGAAGCTTTCTTT; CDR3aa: CASSLSARNTEAFF
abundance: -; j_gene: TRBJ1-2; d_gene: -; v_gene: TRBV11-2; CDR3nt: TGTGCCAGCAGCTTAGGTCCCCGACAGTCCCTTGGTGGCTACACCTTC; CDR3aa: CASSLGPRQSLGGYTF
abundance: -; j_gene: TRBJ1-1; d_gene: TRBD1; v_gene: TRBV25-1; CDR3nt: TGTGCCAGCAGCGGGACAGGGGCGAACACTGAAGCTTTCTTT; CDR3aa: CASSGTGANTEAFF
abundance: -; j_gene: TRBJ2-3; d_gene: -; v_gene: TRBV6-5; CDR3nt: TGTGCCAGCAGCTTGACTCCAGATACGCAGTATTTT; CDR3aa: CASSLTPDTQYF
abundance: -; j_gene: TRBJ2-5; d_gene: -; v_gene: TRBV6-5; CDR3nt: TGTGCCAGCAGTTACGGGGGTCCAGAGACCCAGTACTTC; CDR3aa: CASSYGGPETQYF
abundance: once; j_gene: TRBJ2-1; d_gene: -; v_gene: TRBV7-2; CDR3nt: TGTGCCAGCAGCTTAGAATCAGGGAGCTCCTACAATGAGCAGTTCTTC; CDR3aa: CASSLESGSSYNEQFF
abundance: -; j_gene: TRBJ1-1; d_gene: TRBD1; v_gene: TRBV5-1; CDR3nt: TGCGCCAGCAGCTTGGACAGGGGTGGGACTGAAGCTTTCTTT; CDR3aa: CASSLDRGGTEAFF
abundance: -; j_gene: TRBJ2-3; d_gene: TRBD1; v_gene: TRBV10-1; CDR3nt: TGCGCCAGCAGTGAAGGGGGACAGGGGACAGATACGCAGTATTTT; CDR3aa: CASSEGGQGTDTQYF